The rows below give T cell receptor beta chains drawn from one sample of a study of shared clonotypes between healthy human individuals. Produced via immunoSEQ multiplex PCR; TCRdb's table is partial and in-frame only. The sample lists just over 2,000,000 clones; about 95% were seen once. Sequencing used naive CD8+ T cells sorted from blood. Every receptor here comes from a man between 18 and 35 years old in good health. The CDR3 runs from the conserved cysteine through the conserved F or W. Clone size is stated in some rows and not others, as once, few, many or a class when expanded.

v_call: TRBV13; clone_size: once; cdr3_aa: CASSPTTVNTEAFF
v_call: TRBV9; clone_size: once; cdr3_aa: CASSDRNYNEQFF
v_call: TRBV7-9; clone_size: -; cdr3_aa: CASSLAIAGQGKYGEQFF
v_call: TRBV29-1; clone_size: -; cdr3_aa: CSVEGGMSNYGYTF
v_call: TRBV7-2; clone_size: -; cdr3_aa: CASSLTTGTGGEQYF
v_call: TRBV13; clone_size: -; cdr3_aa: CASSLDRENTEAFF
v_call: TRBV7-9; clone_size: -; cdr3_aa: CASTRDLQETQYF
v_call: TRBV5-6; clone_size: -; cdr3_aa: CASSSASDSYEQYF
v_call: TRBV10-2; clone_size: -; cdr3_aa: CASSEQGDYEQYF
v_call: TRBV4-1; clone_size: -; cdr3_aa: CASSQEKVSGLAFFEQYF
v_call: TRBV28; clone_size: -; cdr3_aa: CASSLLAEANYGYTF
v_call: TRBV2; clone_size: once; cdr3_aa: CASSTFGEGQDSPLHF
v_call: TRBV13; clone_size: -; cdr3_aa: CASSFRGTNEKLFF
v_call: TRBV6-5; clone_size: once; cdr3_aa: CASSYSGAANEKLFF
v_call: TRBV4-1; clone_size: -; cdr3_aa: CASSRTGGISTGELFF
v_call: TRBV30; clone_size: -; cdr3_aa: CAWSVQRYNEQFF
v_call: TRBV6-1; clone_size: -; cdr3_aa: CASSDPTGEAYEQYF
v_call: TRBV11-1; clone_size: -; cdr3_aa: CASSLVLPGTGELFF
v_call: TRBV4-1; clone_size: -; cdr3_aa: CASSQVSGSNQPQHF
v_call: TRBV7-9; clone_size: once; cdr3_aa: CASSYVREGLDEQFF
v_call: TRBV19; clone_size: once; cdr3_aa: CASSAAGQDYEQYF
v_call: TRBV6-1; clone_size: -; cdr3_aa: CASSAQAPHF
v_call: TRBV11-2; clone_size: -; cdr3_aa: CASSFLGQIQETQYF
v_call: TRBV28; clone_size: -; cdr3_aa: CASRFSGGGGNQPQHF
v_call: TRBV5-1; clone_size: -; cdr3_aa: CASSFRRQGNNEQFF
v_call: TRBV5-6; clone_size: -; cdr3_aa: CASSLSLAGDEQYF
v_call: TRBV2; clone_size: -; cdr3_aa: CASSAGLPPITYEQYF
v_call: TRBV9; clone_size: -; cdr3_aa: CASSVEGRMNTEAFF
v_call: TRBV28; clone_size: -; cdr3_aa: CASSPRGHNYGYTF
v_call: TRBV30; clone_size: -; cdr3_aa: CAWSDRAYEQYF
v_call: TRBV18; clone_size: -; cdr3_aa: CASSPSGEQYF
v_call: TRBV23-1; clone_size: -; cdr3_aa: CARGQGNSPLHF
v_call: TRBV7-9; clone_size: -; cdr3_aa: CASSLTHYEQYF
v_call: TRBV4-3; clone_size: -; cdr3_aa: CASSQEFKGENTGELFF
v_call: TRBV29-1; clone_size: -; cdr3_aa: CSVGGGPYEQYF
v_call: TRBV6-5; clone_size: -; cdr3_aa: CASSLKGGADTEAFF
v_call: TRBV6-1; clone_size: -; cdr3_aa: CASSEILSEQYF
v_call: TRBV30; clone_size: -; cdr3_aa: CACDERTEAFF
v_call: TRBV4-1; clone_size: -; cdr3_aa: CASSPVGAGDEQFF
v_call: TRBV7-9; clone_size: -; cdr3_aa: CASSLGGQGHEQFF
v_call: TRBV11-2; clone_size: few; cdr3_aa: CASKSGRMGSPLHF
v_call: TRBV7-6; clone_size: -; cdr3_aa: CASSLANSQETQYF
v_call: TRBV27; clone_size: -; cdr3_aa: CASSPYTIPTYNSPLHF
v_call: TRBV7-2; clone_size: -; cdr3_aa: CASSKRTAYGYTF
v_call: TRBV19; clone_size: -; cdr3_aa: CASSPRTGPTEQYF
v_call: TRBV10-3; clone_size: -; cdr3_aa: CAISVGGMAFF
v_call: TRBV9; clone_size: -; cdr3_aa: CASGDSDNQPQHF
v_call: TRBV7-8; clone_size: -; cdr3_aa: CASSLEAGEDTQYF
v_call: TRBV2; clone_size: -; cdr3_aa: CASSDPGQLNTEAFF
v_call: TRBV6-1; clone_size: -; cdr3_aa: CASSDLTGSTDTQYF
v_call: TRBV7-9; clone_size: -; cdr3_aa: CASRSRDNYGYTF
v_call: TRBV4-2; clone_size: -; cdr3_aa: CASSQGSSGGLTDTQYF
v_call: TRBV6-5; clone_size: -; cdr3_aa: CASSGQGETQYF
v_call: TRBV14; clone_size: -; cdr3_aa: CASSPWVAGVENEQFF
v_call: TRBV6-6; clone_size: -; cdr3_aa: CASAGTASGNTIYF
v_call: TRBV6-5; clone_size: -; cdr3_aa: CASRELAGRGEQYF
v_call: TRBV12-5; clone_size: -; cdr3_aa: CASRGDPGLENTGELFF
v_call: TRBV10-3; clone_size: -; cdr3_aa: CAISEPGTSVVTDTQYF
v_call: TRBV27; clone_size: -; cdr3_aa: CASSLGGNTEAFF